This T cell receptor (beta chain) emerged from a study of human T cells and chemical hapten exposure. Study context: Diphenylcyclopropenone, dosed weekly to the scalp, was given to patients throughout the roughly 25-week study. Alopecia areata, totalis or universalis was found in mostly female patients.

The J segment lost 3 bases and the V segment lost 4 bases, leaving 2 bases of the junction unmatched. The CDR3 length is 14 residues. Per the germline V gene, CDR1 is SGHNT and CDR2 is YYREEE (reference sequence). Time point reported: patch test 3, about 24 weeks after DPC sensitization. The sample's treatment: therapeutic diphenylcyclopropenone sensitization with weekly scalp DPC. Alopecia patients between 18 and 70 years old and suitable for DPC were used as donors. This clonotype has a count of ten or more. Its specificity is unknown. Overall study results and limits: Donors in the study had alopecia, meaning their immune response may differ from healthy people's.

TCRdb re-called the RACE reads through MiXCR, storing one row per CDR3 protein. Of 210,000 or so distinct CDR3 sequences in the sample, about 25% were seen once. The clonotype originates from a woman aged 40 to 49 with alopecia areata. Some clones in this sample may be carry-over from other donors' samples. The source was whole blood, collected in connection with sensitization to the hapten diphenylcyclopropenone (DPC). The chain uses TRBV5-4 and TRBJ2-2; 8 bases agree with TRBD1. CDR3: CASSPGQDTGELFF. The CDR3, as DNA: TGTGCCAGCAGCCCGGGACAGGACACCGGGGAGCTGTTTTTT.